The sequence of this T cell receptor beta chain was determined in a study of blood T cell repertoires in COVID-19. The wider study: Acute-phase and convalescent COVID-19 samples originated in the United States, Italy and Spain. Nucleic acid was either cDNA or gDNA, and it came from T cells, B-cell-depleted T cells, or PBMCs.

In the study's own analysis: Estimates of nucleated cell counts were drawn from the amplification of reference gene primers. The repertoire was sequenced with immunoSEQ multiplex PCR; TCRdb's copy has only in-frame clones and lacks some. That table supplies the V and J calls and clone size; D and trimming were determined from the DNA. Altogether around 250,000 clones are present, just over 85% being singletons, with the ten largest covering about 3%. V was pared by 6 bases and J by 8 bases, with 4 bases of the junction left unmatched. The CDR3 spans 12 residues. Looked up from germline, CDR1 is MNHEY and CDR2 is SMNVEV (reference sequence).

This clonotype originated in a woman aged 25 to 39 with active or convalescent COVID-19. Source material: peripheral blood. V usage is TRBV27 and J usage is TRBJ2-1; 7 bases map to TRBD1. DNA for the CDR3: TGTGCCAGCAGGACAGGGTACGATGAGCAGTTCTTC. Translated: CASRTGYDEQFF.